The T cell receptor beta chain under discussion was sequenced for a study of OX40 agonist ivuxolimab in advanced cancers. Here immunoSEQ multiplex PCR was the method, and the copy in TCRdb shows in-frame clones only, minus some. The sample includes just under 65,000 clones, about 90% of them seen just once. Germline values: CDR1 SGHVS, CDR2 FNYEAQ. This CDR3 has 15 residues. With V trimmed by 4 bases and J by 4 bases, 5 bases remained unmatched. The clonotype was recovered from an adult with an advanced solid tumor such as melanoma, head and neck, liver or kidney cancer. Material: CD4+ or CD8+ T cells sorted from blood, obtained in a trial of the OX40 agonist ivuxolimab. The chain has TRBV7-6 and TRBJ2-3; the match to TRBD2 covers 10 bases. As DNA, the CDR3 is TGTGCCAGCAGCTCTCTAGCGGGAGACGCAGATACGCAGTATTTT. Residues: CASSSLAGDADTQYF. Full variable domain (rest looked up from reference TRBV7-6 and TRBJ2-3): GAGVSQSPRYKVTKRGQDVALRCDPISGHVSLYWYRQALGQGPEFLTYFNYEAQQDKSGLPNDRFSAERPEGSISTLTIQRTEQRDSAMYRCASSSLAGDADTQYFGPGTRLTVL.